Sequencing of this T cell receptor (beta chain) was carried out in a study of T cells in Graves' hyperthyroidism and ophthalmopathy. Study-level results: Model predictions of ophthalmopathy came a median about 6.3 months before onset. Blood held most thyroid clonotypes expanded above 0.001 frequency.

The study left out patients who had uncontrolled infection, other autoimmune disease, pregnancy or lactation. From RNA transcripts, TCR beta CDR3 regions were amplified. TCR CDR3 underwent first-round RT-PCR with the HTBI primer set. From the multiplex PCR reads, TCRdb called clonotypes with MiXCR, one entry per CDR3 protein. The sample holds 300,000 to 350,000 distinct CDR3 sequences; around a fifth are singletons and the top ten take 50% to 65%. From its first to its last residue, the CDR3 has 14 amino acids. Concerning this clonotype: The target antigen is unknown. The limits of the CDR3 on the DNA are not certain, so only TCRdb's listed CDR3 is given.

This receptor was identified in a woman in her 50s with Graves' hyperthyroidism. The chain joins TRBV12-3 or TRBV12-4 to TRBJ2-1; the DNA was not compared with TRBD1, the D call given in the table. The source material was blood. The CDR3 sequence is CASSFGPGINEQFF.